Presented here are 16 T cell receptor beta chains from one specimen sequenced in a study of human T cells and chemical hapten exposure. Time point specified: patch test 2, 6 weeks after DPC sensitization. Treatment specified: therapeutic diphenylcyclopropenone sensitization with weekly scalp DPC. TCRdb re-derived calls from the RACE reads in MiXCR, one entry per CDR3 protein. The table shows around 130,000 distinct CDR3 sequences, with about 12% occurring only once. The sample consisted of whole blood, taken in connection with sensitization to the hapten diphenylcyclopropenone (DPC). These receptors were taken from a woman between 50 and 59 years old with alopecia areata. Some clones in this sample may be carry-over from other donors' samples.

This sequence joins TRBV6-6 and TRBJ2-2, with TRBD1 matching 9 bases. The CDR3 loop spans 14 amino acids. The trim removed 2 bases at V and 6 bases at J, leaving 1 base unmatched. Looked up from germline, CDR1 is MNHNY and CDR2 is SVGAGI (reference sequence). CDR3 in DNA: TGTGCCAGCAGTTACGACAGGGGGGCCGGGGAGCTGTTTTTT. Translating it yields CASSYDRGAGELFF.

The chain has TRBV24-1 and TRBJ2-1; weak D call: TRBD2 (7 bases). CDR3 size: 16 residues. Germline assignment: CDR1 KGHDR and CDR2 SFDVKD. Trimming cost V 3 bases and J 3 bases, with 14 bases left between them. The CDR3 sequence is CATSDSGTRVYNEQFF. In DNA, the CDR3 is TGTGCCACCAGTGATAGCGGGACAAGAGTCTACAATGAGCAGTTCTTC.

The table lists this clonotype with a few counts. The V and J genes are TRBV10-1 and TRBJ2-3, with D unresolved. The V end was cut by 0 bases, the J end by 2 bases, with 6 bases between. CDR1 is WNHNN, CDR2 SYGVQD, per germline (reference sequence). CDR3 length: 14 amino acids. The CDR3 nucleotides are TGCGCCAGCAGTGAGTCTGTCCCCACAGATACGCAGTATTTT. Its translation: CASSESVPTDTQYF.

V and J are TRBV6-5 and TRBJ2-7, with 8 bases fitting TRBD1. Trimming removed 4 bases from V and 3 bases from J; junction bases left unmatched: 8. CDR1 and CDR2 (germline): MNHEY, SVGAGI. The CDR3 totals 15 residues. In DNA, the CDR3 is TGTGCCAGCAGTTCGGACAGGGTTGGGCTCTACGAGCAGTACTTC. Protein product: CASSSDRVGLYEQYF.

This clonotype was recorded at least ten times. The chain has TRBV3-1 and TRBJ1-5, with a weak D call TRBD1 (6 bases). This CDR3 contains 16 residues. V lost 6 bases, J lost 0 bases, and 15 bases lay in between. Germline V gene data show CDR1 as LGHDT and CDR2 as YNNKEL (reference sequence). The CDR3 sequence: CASSPRGGDSNQPQHF. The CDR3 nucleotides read TGTGCCAGCAGTCCTCGAGGGGGGGATAGCAATCAGCCCCAGCATTTT. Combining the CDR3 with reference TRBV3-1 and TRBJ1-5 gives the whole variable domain DTAVSQTPKYLVTQMGNDKSIKCEQNLGHDTMYWYKQDSKKFLKIMFSYNNKELIINETVPNRFSPKSPDKAHLNLHINSLELGDSAVYFCASSPRGGDSNQPQHFGDGTRLSIL.

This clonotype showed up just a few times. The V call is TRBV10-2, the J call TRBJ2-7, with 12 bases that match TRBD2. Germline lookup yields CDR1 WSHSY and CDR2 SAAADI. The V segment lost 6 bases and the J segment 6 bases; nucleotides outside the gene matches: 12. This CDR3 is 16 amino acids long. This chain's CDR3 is CASRPRPSGRVGEQYF. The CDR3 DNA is TGCGCCAGCAGACCTCGCCCTAGCGGGAGGGTTGGCGAGCAGTACTTC.

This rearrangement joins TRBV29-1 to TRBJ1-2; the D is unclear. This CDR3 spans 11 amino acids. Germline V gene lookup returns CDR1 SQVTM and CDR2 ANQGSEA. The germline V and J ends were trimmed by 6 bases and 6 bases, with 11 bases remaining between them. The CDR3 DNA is TGCAGCGTGATGCGTGCCGATGGCTACACCTTC. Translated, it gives CSVMRADGYTF.

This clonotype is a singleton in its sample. The CDR3 sequence: CASSLAGTRELFF. CDR3 in DNA: TGTGCCAGCAGTTTGGCAGGGACCCGGGAGCTGTTTTTT. The chain employs TRBV12-3 or TRBV12-4 and TRBJ2-2; TRBD1 or TRBD2 may be the D gene (5 bases each). CDR3 length equals 13 residues. V was trimmed by 3 bases and J by 9 bases, leaving 11 bases between them.

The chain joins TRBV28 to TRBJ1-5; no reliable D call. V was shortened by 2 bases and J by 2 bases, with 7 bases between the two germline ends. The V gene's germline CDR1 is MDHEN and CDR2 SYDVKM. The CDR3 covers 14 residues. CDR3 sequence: CASSLRVGNQPQHF. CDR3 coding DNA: TGTGCCAGCAGTTTAAGGGTGGGCAATCAGCCCCAGCATTTT. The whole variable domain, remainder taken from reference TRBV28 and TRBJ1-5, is DVKVTQSSRYLVKRTGEKVFLECVQDMDHENMFWYRQDPGLGLRLIYFSYDVKMKEKGDIPEGYSVSREKKERFSLILESASTNQTSMYLCASSLRVGNQPQHFGDGTRLSIL.

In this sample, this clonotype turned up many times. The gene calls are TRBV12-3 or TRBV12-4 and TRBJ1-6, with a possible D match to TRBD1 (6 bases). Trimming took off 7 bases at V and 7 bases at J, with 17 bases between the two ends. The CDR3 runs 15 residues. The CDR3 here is CASTEGGQANSPLHF. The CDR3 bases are TGTGCCAGCACCGAAGGGGGGCAGGCAAATTCACCCCTCCACTTT.

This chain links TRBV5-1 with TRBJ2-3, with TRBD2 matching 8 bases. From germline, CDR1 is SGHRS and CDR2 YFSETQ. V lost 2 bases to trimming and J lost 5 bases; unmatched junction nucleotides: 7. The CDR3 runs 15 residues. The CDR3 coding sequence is TGCGCCAGCAGCTTCAACGGGAGGGCCGTAGATACGCAGTATTTT. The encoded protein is CASSFNGRAVDTQYF.

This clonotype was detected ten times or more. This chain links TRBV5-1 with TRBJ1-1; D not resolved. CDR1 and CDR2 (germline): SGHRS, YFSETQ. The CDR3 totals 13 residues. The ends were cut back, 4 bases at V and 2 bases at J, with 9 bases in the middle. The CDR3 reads CASSQSINTEAFF. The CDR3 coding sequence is TGCGCCAGCAGCCAGAGTATTAACACTGAAGCTTTCTTT.

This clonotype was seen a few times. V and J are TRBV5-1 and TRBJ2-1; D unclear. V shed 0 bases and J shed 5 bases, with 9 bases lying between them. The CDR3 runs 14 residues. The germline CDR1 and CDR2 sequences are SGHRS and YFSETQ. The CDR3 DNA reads TGCGCCAGCAGCTTGGCCAGAGGAAACAATGAGCAGTTCTTC. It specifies CASSLARGNNEQFF.

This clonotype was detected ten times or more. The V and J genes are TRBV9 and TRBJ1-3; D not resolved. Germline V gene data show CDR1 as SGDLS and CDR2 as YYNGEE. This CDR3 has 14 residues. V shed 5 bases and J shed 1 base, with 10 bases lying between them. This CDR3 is CASRSGVSGNTIYF. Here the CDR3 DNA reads TGTGCCAGCAGGTCGGGAGTATCTGGAAACACCATATATTTT.

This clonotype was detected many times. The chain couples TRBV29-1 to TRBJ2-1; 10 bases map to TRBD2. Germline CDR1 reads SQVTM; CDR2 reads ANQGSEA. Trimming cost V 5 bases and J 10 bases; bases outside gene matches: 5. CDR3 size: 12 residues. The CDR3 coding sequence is TGCAGCGTTCGGACTAGCGGAGCGGAGCAGTTCTTC. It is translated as CSVRTSGAEQFF.

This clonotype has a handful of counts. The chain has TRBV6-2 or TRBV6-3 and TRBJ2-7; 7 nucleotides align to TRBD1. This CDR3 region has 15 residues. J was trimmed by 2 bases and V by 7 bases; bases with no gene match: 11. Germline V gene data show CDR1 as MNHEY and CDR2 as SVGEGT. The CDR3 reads CASTKGATVTYEQYF. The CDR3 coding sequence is TGTGCCAGCACCAAGGGGGCCACTGTCACCTACGAGCAGTACTTC.